The sequence of this T cell receptor (beta chain) was determined in a study of T-cell reconstitution after alpha-beta-depleted transplantation in children. The sample holds many counts of this clonotype. Its target is not known. Researchers prepared the TCRbeta library using unique molecular identifiers, the study reports. Using its own MiXCR run on the PCR reads, TCRdb lists one record per CDR3 protein. The sample lists some 150,000 distinct CDR3 sequences, roughly 8.8% occurring once. V was pared by 5 bases and J by 3 bases, with 8 bases of the junction left unmatched. In germline, CDR1 is SGHRS, CDR2 YFSETQ. This CDR3 is 15 amino acids long. Findings and caveats of the study: Surviving recipient T cells and thymic progenitors produced the high day-60 TCRbeta diversity seen in some patients. The main origin of T-cell counts and diversity one year after transplant was newly produced T cells. The origin of alpha-beta T cells about two months after transplant was reportedly several hundred expanded graft clones.

The clonotype originates from a female patient aged 2-10 years who had a stem cell transplant for congenital amegakaryocytic thrombocytopenia, so the T cells may come from the graft donor. The genes are TRBV5-1 and TRBJ1-2; TRBD1 aligns across 9 bases. Sequencing used PBMCs, mostly from graft donor cells, obtained 180 days after TCRalphabeta/CD19-depleted stem cell transplant. CDR3 residues: CASSARTGEYYGYTF. In DNA form, the CDR3 reads TGCGCCAGCAGTGCCAGGACAGGGGAGTACTATGGCTACACCTTC.